A single sample is the source of the 23 T cell receptor beta chains below, sequenced in a study of graft-versus-host responses after intestinal transplantation. Antigens of these TCRs are unknown. Repertoires were generated with immunoSEQ multiplex PCR, while TCRdb's copy carries only in-frame clones and drops some. The table has tens of thousands of clones, around 93% seen once; the top ten hold 0.15% to 0.2%. Material: unstimulated CD4+ T cells sorted from spleen or lymph node cells, obtained before transplant. All receptors come from a human donor who was the organ donor for an intestinal transplant.

The rearrangement joins TRBV6-1 to TRBJ1-5; weak D call: TRBD1 (6 bases). From germline, CDR1 is MNHNS and CDR2 SASEGT. Trimming pared 2 bases from V and 1 base from J, leaving 12 bases between. The length of the CDR3 is 16 residues. The CDR3 sequence is CASSEILQGSNQPQHF. CDR3 coding DNA: TGTGCCAGCAGTGAAATTTTACAGGGAAGCAATCAGCCCCAGCATTTT.

CDR3 DNA sequence: TGTGCCAGCCTCCCCACAGGGGCCTTTAGCAATCAGCCCCAGCATTTT. It codes for CASLPTGAFSNQPQHF. The chain recombines TRBV19 with TRBJ1-5, with TRBD1 identical over 7 bases. Per germline, CDR1 LNHDA and CDR2 SQIVND (reference sequence). With V trimmed by 9 bases and J by 0 bases, 11 bases remained unmatched. CDR3 size: 16 residues.

The rearrangement uses TRBV28 and TRBJ1-5; the D is unclear. The germline CDR1 and CDR2 sequences are MDHEN and SYDVKM. The CDR3 contains 15 residues. V was trimmed by 1 base and J by 3 bases, leaving 10 bases between them. CDR3 in amino acids: CASSLYSLINQPQHF. The DNA of the CDR3 is TGTGCCAGCAGTTTATACAGCCTTATCAATCAGCCCCAGCATTTT. Variable domain in full (rest from reference TRBV28 and TRBJ1-5): DVKVTQSSRYLVKRTGEKVFLECVQDMDHENMFWYRQDPGLGLRLIYFSYDVKMKEKGDIPEGYSVSREKKERFSLILESASTNQTSMYLCASSLYSLINQPQHFGDGTRLSIL.

This sequence joins TRBV5-6 and TRBJ2-3; no definite D call. The CDR3 totals 15 residues. Deletions cut 5 bases from V and 1 base from J, with 14 bases between. Germline CDR1 is SGHDT and CDR2 is YYEEEE. CDR3 sequence: CASRDLGEGTDTQYF. In DNA form, the CDR3 reads TGTGCCAGCAGGGACCTAGGTGAGGGCACAGATACGCAGTATTTT.

The J gene is TRBJ2-1, the V gene TRBV7-9; 9 bases align to TRBD2. Germline V gives CDR1 SEHNR, CDR2 FQNEAQ (reference sequence). The CDR3 is 15 residues long. V trimming: 3 bases; J trimming: 5 bases; junction bases outside the gene matches: 5. The CDR3 region is CASSFSGGRHNEQFF. The CDR3 DNA sequence: TGTGCCAGCAGCTTTAGCGGGGGTCGACACAATGAGCAGTTCTTC.

This sequence joins TRBV6-5 and TRBJ1-1, with D perhaps matching TRBD1 (6 bases). Deletions cut 2 bases from V and 0 bases from J, with 10 bases between. Germline V gene lookup returns CDR1 MNHEY and CDR2 SVGAGI. The CDR3 length is 15 residues. DNA for the CDR3: TGTGCCAGCAGTTACGTACAGGGCATGAACACTGAAGCTTTCTTT. This encodes CASSYVQGMNTEAFF.

The J gene is TRBJ1-4, the V gene TRBV5-1; D gene uncertain. This CDR3 has 15 residues. Germline loops: CDR1 SGHRS, CDR2 YFSETQ. Trimming removed 6 bases at V and 0 bases at J, with 12 bases between. CDR3 coding DNA: TGCGCCAGCACTGGGATTGGTGCAACTAATGAAAAACTGTTTTTT. Protein sequence: CASTGIGATNEKLFF.

The chain employs TRBV19 and TRBJ2-5, with a possible D match to TRBD1 (6 bases). TRBJ2-7 explains the end of the DNA better; the J call may be wrong. The CDR3 runs to 14 residues. CDR1 is LNHDA, CDR2 SQIVND, per germline (reference sequence). CDR3 DNA sequence: TGTGCCAGTAGCATTAGGGGACAAAGCTACGAGCAGTACTTC. Its translation is CASSIRGQSYEQYF.

J is TRBJ1-1 and V is TRBV18; D call uncertain. Germline V lookup: CDR1 KGHSH, CDR2 LQKENI. The CDR3 sequence is 14 residues long. Trimming shortened V by 0 bases and J by 0 bases, and 5 bases separated the two germline ends. The CDR3 protein is CASSPPTMNTEAFF. CDR3 DNA sequence: TGTGCCAGCTCACCACCGACGATGAACACTGAAGCTTTCTTT.

The chain's CDR3 is CASSPVPDNYGYTF. The CDR3 nucleotides read TGTGCCAGCTCACCCGTACCAGATAACTATGGCTACACCTTC. The chain employs TRBV18 and TRBJ1-2; D gene ambiguous. The CDR3 is made up of 14 amino acids. V lost 3 bases, J lost 1 base, and 9 bases lay in between. The germline CDR1 and CDR2 sequences are KGHSH and LQKENI.

The rearrangement uses TRBV6-6 and TRBJ1-1, with D possibly matching TRBD1 (6 bases). The CDR3 extends over 14 amino acids. Germline V gives CDR1 MNHNY, CDR2 SVGAGI (reference sequence). Trimming removed 5 bases from V and 4 bases from J, with 14 bases in between. The CDR3 region has the DNA TGTGCCAGCAGTAAAGGGGGGATCGTCACTGAAGCTTTCTTT. Encoded protein: CASSKGGIVTEAFF.

The rearrangement uses TRBV5-1 and TRBJ1-3; no clear D. Deletions cut 1 base from V and 0 bases from J, with 5 bases between. Germline CDR1 SGHRS, CDR2 YFSETQ. This CDR3 is 14 amino acids long. In nucleotides, the CDR3 is TGCGCCAGCAGCTTGTCCAGCTCTGGAAACACCATATATTTT. It specifies CASSLSSSGNTIYF.

The genes are TRBV11-2 and TRBJ2-3, with 8 bases identical to TRBD1. Germline CDR1 and CDR2: SGHAT and FQNNGV. V shed 8 bases and J 0 bases; nucleotides not matched to a gene: 4. There are 14 residues in the CDR3. This CDR3 is CASGQGTSTDTQYF. CDR3 coding DNA: TGTGCCAGCGGACAGGGCACTAGCACAGATACGCAGTATTTT.

The genes are TRBV10-3 and TRBJ2-1; TRBD1 aligns across 8 bases. V lost 2 bases to trimming and J lost 3 bases; unmatched junction nucleotides: 3. Germline V gives CDR1 ENHRY, CDR2 SYGVKD. The CDR3 is 15 residues long. CDR3: CAISEQGAGYNEQFF. CDR3 DNA: TGTGCCATCAGTGAGCAGGGGGCTGGCTACAATGAGCAGTTCTTC.

The chain is built from TRBV6-4 and TRBJ1-2; D unclear. Between the trimmed V and J ends, which lost 0 bases and 4 bases, there was a span of 6 bases. Germline V gene sequence: CDR1 MRHNA, CDR2 SNTAGT. The CDR3 covers 13 residues. DNA for the CDR3: TGTGCCAGCAGTGACTCGAACGGCTATGGCTACACCTTC. Amino acids: CASSDSNGYGYTF.

The rearrangement joins TRBV30 to TRBJ2-4; weak D call: TRBD2 (5 bases). The CDR3 loop spans 16 amino acids. Germline CDR1 reads GTSNPN; CDR2 reads SVGIG (reference sequence). The V gene lost 3 bases and the J gene lost 0 bases, with 15 bases spanning the gap. The CDR3 bases are TGTGCCTGGAGGGACTCGGGCTTTAAAGCCAAAAACATTCAGTACTTC. Its protein is CAWRDSGFKAKNIQYF.

For this clone: This same CDR3 is encoded by further DNA sequences in the sample. The J gene is TRBJ1-1, the V gene TRBV7-2; maybe TRBD1 (5 bases). The CDR3 loop spans 14 amino acids. In germline, CDR1 is SGHTA, CDR2 FQGNSA. V lost 1 base and J lost 0, with 6 bases in between. The CDR3 reads CASSLGGMNTEAFF. The CDR3 DNA sequence: TGTGCCAGCAGCTTAGGGGGCATGAACACTGAAGCTTTCTTT.

The chain joins TRBV11-1 to TRBJ2-2; 13 bases are shared with TRBD2. The V gene end was trimmed by 5 bases and the J gene end by 6 bases; junction bases not matched to a gene: 3. The germline V gene encodes CDR1 SGHAT and CDR2 FQDESV (reference sequence). The CDR3 runs 15 residues. The CDR3 bases are TGTGCCAGCAGCACTAGCGGGGGGGCCTCCGGGGAGCTGTTTTTT. Residues: CASSTSGGASGELFF. The whole variable domain, filled in from reference TRBV11-1 and TRBJ2-2, reads EAEVAQSPRYKITEKSQAVAFWCDPISGHATLYWYRQILGQGPELLVQFQDESVVDDSQLPKDRFSAERLKGVDSTLKIQPAELGDSAMYLCASSTSGGASGELFFGEGSRLTVL.

V usage is TRBV11-3 and J usage is TRBJ2-5, with TRBD2 matching 14 bases. The germline V gene has CDR1 SGHNT and CDR2 YENEEA. The CDR3 is 15 residues long. With 5 bases clipped from V and 4 bases from J, the junction kept 3 bases outside the gene matches. The CDR3 spells CASSPGTSGGETQYF. The CDR3, as DNA: TGTGCCAGCAGCCCAGGGACTAGCGGGGGAGAGACCCAGTACTTC.

The V and J genes are TRBV28 and TRBJ1-6; 10 bases fit TRBD1. V lost 6 bases to trimming and J lost 0 bases; unmatched junction nucleotides: 8. Germline V gene data show CDR1 as MDHEN and CDR2 as SYDVKM. The CDR3 has 18 amino acids. The CDR3 region is CASRGLTGGPSYNSPLHF. The CDR3 nucleotides are TGTGCCAGCAGGGGATTGACAGGGGGCCCCTCCTATAATTCACCCCTCCACTTT.

The CDR3 sequence: CASRSGGGNQPQHF. CDR3 DNA sequence: TGTGCCAGCAGGTCAGGGGGCGGCAATCAGCCCCAGCATTTT. V is TRBV6-1 and J is TRBJ1-5; 8 nucleotides align to TRBD1. The CDR3 is 14 amino acids. Trimming removed 6 bases from V and 2 bases from J; junction bases left unmatched: 3. Germline V CDR1 and CDR2: MNHNS, SASEGT.

V is TRBV19 and J is TRBJ2-7; D call uncertain. V lost 2 bases to trimming and J lost 4 bases, with 9 bases between them. Germline CDR1 and CDR2: LNHDA and SQIVND (reference sequence). This CDR3 has 13 amino acids. CDR3 residues: CASSISPGYEQYF. As DNA, the CDR3 is TGTGCCAGTAGTATATCCCCAGGATACGAGCAGTACTTC.

The chain has TRBV27 and TRBJ2-3; 9 positions agree with TRBD1. The V and J ends lost 4 bases and 2 bases, in that order; junction bases with no gene match: 4. Germline V CDR1 and CDR2: MNHEY, SMNVEV (reference sequence). The CDR3 runs 15 residues. CDR3 nucleotides: TGTGCCAGCAGTTACAGGGGGCCCTACACAGATACGCAGTATTTT. The encoded protein is CASSYRGPYTDTQYF.